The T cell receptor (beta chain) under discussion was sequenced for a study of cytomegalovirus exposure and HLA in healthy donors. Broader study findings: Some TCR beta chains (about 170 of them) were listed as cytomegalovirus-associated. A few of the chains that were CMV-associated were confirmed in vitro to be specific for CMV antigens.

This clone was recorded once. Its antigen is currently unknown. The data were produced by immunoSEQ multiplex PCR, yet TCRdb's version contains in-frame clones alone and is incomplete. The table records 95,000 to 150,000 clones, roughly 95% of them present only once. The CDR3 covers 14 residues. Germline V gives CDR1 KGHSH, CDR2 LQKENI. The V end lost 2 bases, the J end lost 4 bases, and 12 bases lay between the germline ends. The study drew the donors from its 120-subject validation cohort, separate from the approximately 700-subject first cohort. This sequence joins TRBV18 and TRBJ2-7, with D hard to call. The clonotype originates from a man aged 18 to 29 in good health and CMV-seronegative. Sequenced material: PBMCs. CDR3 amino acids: CASSPVPNTYEQYF. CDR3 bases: TGTGCCAGCTCACCAGTACCAAATACTTACGAGCAGTACTTC. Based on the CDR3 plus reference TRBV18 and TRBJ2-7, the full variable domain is NAGVMQNPRHLVRRRGQEARLRCSPMKGHSHVYWYRQLPEEGLKFMVYLQKENIIDESGMPKERFSAEFPKEGPSILRIQQVVRGDSAAYFCASSPVPNTYEQYFGPGTRLTVT.